This TCR beta chain was obtained from a study of control samples from healthy donors and cancer patients. Germline V lookup: CDR1 KGHDR, CDR2 SFDVKD. This CDR3 contains 18 residues. V lost 7 bases and J lost 4; bases outside the gene matches: 14. Libraries were prepared by immunoSEQ multiplex PCR; TCRdb keeps only in-frame clonotypes and omits some of them. In the table there are around 70,000 clones, over 90% of which are singletons. The sample was blood. The chain employs TRBV24-1 and TRBJ2-2; 10 bases are shared with TRBD2. This TCR was sampled from a woman aged 25-40 years in good health. For the CDR3, the DNA is TGTGCCACCAGCCTGGGGGATGTAGCGGGGGGCCGCACCGGGGAGCTGTTTTTT. It translates to CATSLGDVAGGRTGELFF.